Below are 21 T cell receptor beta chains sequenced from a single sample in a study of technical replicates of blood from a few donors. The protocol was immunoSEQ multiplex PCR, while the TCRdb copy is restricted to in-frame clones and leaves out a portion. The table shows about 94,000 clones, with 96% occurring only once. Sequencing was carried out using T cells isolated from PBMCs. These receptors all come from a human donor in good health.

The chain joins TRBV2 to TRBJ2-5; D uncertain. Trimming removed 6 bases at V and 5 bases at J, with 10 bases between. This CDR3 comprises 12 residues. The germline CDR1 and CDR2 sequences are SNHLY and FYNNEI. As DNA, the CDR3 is TGTGCCAGCAGGGTTCTGAGGGAGACCCAGTACTTC. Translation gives CASRVLRETQYF.

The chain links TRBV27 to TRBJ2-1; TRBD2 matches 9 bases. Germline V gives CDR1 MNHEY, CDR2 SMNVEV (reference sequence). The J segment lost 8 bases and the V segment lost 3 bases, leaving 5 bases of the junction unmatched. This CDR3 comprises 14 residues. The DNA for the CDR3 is TGTGCCAGCAGTTTTGCTAGCGGGAACGATGAGCAGTTCTTC. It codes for CASSFASGNDEQFF.

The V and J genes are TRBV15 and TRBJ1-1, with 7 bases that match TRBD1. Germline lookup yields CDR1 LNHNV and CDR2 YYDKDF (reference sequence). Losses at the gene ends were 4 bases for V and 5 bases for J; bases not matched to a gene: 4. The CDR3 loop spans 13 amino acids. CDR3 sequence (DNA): TGTGCCACCAGCATGACAGGGAGGACTGAAGCTTTCTTT. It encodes CATSMTGRTEAFF.

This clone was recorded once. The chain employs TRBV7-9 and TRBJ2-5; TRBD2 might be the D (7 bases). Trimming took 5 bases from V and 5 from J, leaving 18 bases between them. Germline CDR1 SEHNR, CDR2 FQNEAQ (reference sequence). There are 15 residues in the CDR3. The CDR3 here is CASSPQVRGGETQYF. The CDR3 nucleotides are TGTGCCAGCAGCCCCCAGGTCAGGGGAGGGGAGACCCAGTACTTC.

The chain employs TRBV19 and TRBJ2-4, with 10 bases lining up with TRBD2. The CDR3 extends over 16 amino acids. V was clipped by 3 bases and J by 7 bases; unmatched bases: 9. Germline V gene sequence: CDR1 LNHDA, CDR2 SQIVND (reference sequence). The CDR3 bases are TGTGCCAGTAGTATTATAGCGGGAGGTGGCGGGAACATTCAGTACTTC. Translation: CASSIIAGGGGNIQYF.

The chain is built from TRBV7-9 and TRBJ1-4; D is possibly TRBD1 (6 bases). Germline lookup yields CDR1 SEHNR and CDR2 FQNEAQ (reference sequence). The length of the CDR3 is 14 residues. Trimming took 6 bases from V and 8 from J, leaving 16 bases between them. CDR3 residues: CASSLNRAGEKLFF. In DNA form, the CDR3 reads TGTGCCAGCAGTCTTAACAGGGCTGGGGAAAAACTGTTTTTT.

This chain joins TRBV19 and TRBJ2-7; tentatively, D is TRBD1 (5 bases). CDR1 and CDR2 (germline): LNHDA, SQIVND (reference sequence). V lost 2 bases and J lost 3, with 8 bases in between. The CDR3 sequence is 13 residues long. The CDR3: CASSIRQSYEQYF. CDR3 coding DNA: TGTGCCAGTAGTATAAGACAGAGCTACGAGCAGTACTTC.

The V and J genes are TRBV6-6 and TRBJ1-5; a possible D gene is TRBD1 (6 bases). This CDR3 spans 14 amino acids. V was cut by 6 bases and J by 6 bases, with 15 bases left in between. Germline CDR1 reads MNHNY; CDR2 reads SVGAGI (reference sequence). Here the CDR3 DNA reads TGTGCCAGCAGCGTACAGGGCGGGAGTCAGCCCCAGCATTTT. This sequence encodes CASSVQGGSQPQHF.

The CDR3 sequence is CASSLLAGSSYNEQFF. CDR3 bases: TGTGCCAGCAGCTTACTAGCGGGCAGCTCCTACAATGAGCAGTTCTTC. The chain couples TRBV11-2 to TRBJ2-1, with TRBD2 matching over 8 bases. J lost 0 bases, V lost 2 bases, and 3 bases had no gene match. Looked up from germline, CDR1 is SGHAT and CDR2 is FQNNGV. The CDR3 spans 16 residues.

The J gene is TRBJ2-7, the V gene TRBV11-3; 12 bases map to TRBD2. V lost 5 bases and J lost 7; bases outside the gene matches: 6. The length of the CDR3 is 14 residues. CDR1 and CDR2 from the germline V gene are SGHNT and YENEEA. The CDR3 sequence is CASSRGLAGREQYF. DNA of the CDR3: TGTGCCAGCAGCCGCGGACTAGCGGGACGAGAGCAGTACTTC. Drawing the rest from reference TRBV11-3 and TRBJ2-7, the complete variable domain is EAGVVQSPRYKIIEKKQPVAFWCNPISGHNTLYWYLQNLGQGPELLIRYENEEAVDDSQLPKDRFSAERLKGVDSTLKIQPAELGDSAVYLCASSRGLAGREQYFGPGTRLTVT.

The CDR3 region has the DNA TGTGCCAGCAGCGAAGCGGGAGGATACTACAATGAGCAGTTCTTC. It translates to CASSEAGGYYNEQFF. The chain combines TRBV14 with TRBJ2-1, with 9 bases that match TRBD2. V dropped 5 bases and J dropped 3; count of bases not matched to a gene: 5. Germline loops: CDR1 SGHDN, CDR2 FVKESK. The CDR3 is made up of 15 amino acids.

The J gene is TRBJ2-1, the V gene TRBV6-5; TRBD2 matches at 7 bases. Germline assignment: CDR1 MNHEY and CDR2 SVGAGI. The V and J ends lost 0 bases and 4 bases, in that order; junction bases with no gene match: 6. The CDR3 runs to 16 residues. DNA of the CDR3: TGTGCCAGCAGTTACTCTAGCGGGCCGAGATACAATGAGCAGTTCTTC. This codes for CASSYSSGPRYNEQFF.

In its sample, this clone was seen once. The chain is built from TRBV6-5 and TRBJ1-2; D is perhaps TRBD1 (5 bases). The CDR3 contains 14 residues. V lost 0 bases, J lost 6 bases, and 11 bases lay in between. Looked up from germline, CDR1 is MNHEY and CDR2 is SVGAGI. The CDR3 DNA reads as TGTGCCAGCAGTTACTCGAAGGGGAGGCATGGCTACACCTTC. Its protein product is CASSYSKGRHGYTF.

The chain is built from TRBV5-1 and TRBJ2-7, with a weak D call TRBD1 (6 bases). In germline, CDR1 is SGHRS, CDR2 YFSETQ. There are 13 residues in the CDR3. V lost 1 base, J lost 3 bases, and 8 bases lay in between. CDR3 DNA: TGCGCCAGCAGCTTGACAGGGAGCTACGAGCAGTACTTC. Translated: CASSLTGSYEQYF.

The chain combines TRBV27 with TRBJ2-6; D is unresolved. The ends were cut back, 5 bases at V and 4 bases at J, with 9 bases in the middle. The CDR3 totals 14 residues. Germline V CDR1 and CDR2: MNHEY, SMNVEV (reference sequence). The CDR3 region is CASSPLGGANVLTF. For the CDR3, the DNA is TGTGCCAGCAGTCCCCTCGGGGGGGCCAACGTCCTGACTTTC.

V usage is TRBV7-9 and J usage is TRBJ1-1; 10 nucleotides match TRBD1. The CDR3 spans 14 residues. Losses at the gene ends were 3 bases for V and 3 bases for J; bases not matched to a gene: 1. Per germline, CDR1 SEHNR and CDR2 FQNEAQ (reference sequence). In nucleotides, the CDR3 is TGTGCCAGCAGCTTGGGGACAGGGGACACTGAAGCTTTCTTT. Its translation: CASSLGTGDTEAFF.

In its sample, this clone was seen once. CDR3 sequence reads: CASSYSGRAREQYF. CDR3 DNA sequence: TGTGCCAGCAGTTACAGCGGGAGGGCCCGAGAGCAGTACTTC. The V gene is TRBV27, the J gene TRBJ2-7, with 10 bases identical to TRBD2. CDR1 and CDR2 (germline): MNHEY, SMNVEV (reference sequence). CDR3 length: 14 residues. The V gene end was trimmed by 4 bases and the J gene end by 7 bases; junction bases not matched to a gene: 7.

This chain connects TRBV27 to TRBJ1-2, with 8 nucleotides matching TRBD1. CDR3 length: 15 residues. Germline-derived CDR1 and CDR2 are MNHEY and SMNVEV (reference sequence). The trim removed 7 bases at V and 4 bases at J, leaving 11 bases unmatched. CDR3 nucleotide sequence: TGTGCCAGCACCCCAAGACAGGGGAACTTCTATGGCTACACCTTC. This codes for CASTPRQGNFYGYTF.

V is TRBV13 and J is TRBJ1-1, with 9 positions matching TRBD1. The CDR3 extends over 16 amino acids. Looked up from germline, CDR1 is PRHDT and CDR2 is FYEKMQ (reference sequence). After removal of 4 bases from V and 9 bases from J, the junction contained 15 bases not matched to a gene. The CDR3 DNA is TGTGCCAGCAGCTCACCCTCTTTAAGGACAGGGGCCAAAGCTTTCTTT. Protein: CASSSPSLRTGAKAFF.

The CDR3 DNA reads as TGTGCCAGCAGTTACTCGGCGAACACTGAAGCTTTCTTT. Its translation: CASSYSANTEAFF. V usage is TRBV6-5 and J usage is TRBJ1-1; D remains ambiguous. Trimming stripped 0 bases from V and 1 base from J, with 3 bases between. The CDR3 has 13 amino acids. CDR1 is MNHEY, CDR2 SVGAGI, per germline.

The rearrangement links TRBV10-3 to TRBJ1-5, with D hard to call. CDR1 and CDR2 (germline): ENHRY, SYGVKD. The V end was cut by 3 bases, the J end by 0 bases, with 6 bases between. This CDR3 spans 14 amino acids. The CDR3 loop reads CAISEAGSNQPQHF. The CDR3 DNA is TGTGCCATCAGTGAAGCGGGTAGCAATCAGCCCCAGCATTTT.